These 27 T cell receptor beta chains were all obtained from the same sample, sequenced in a study of T cell changes during pregnancy in multiple sclerosis. Sequencing used immunoSEQ multiplex PCR; TCRdb keeps in-frame clones, though not all of them. The data hold under 120,000 clones, with roughly nine tenths observed a single time. Sequences were derived from peripheral blood, sampled after pregnancy. The receptor source for this set is a female donor with multiple sclerosis, enrolled in a pregnancy study.

This chain uses TRBV6-5 with TRBJ1-2; no firm D call. The germline V and J ends were trimmed by 1 base and 2 bases, with 14 bases remaining between them. The CDR3 sequence is 16 residues long. Germline V CDR1 and CDR2: MNHEY, SVGAGI. CDR3 sequence: CASSYFVPGGNYGYTF. The DNA for the CDR3 is TGTGCCAGCAGTTACTTCGTCCCCGGCGGGAACTATGGCTACACCTTC.

The chain uses TRBV7-9 and TRBJ2-3; 12 bases line up with TRBD2. CDR3 size: 15 residues. CDR1 and CDR2 (germline): SEHNR, FQNEAQ (reference sequence). The V gene end was trimmed by 6 bases and the J gene end by 0 bases; junction bases not matched to a gene: 1. The CDR3 DNA reads as TGTGCCAGCAGAGGACTAGCGGGGAGCACAGATACGCAGTATTTT. It encodes CASRGLAGSTDTQYF.

The chain combines TRBV27 with TRBJ2-7, with D perhaps TRBD1 (7 bases). This CDR3 is 15 amino acids long. CDR1 is MNHEY and CDR2 is SMNVEV in the germline V gene (reference sequence). V was shortened by 0 bases and J by 5 bases, with 14 bases between the two germline ends. The CDR3 reads CASSLSPGGWNEQYF. The CDR3 DNA reads TGTGCCAGCAGTTTATCTCCAGGGGGGTGGAACGAGCAGTACTTC.

The J gene is TRBJ2-1, the V gene TRBV11-2, with 9 positions matching TRBD2. V lost 5 bases, J lost 4 bases, and 6 bases stayed unmatched. Germline CDR1 reads SGHAT; CDR2 reads FQNNGV. The CDR3 loop spans 15 amino acids. CDR3 protein: CASSLGAGGYNEQFF. The CDR3 DNA is TGTGCCAGCAGCCTGGGGGCGGGGGGGTACAATGAGCAGTTCTTC. The full variable domain, its missing parts supplied by reference TRBV11-2 and TRBJ2-1, is EAGVAQSPRYKIIEKRQSVAFWCNPISGHATLYWYQQILGQGPKLLIQFQNNGVVDDSQLPKDRFSAERLKGVDSTLKIQPAKLEDSAVYLCASSLGAGGYNEQFFGPGTRLTVL.

The chain employs TRBV6-1 and TRBJ1-1; no definite D call. V was pared by 1 base and J by 3 bases, with 9 bases between. The germline gives CDR1 MNHNS, CDR2 SASEGT. This CDR3 contains 14 residues. Here the CDR3 DNA reads TGTGCCAGCAGTGAAGGGGCGGGAGACACTGAAGCTTTCTTT. Protein: CASSEGAGDTEAFF.

The CDR3 DNA reads as TGTGCCAGCAGCCAAGTGGGGGTAGCGGGGGGCCATGAGCAGTTCTTC. This gives the protein CASSQVGVAGGHEQFF. The chain combines TRBV4-2 with TRBJ2-1, with 10 bases that match TRBD2. Germline V gives CDR1 LGHNA, CDR2 YNFKEQ. This CDR3 is 16 amino acids long. Unmatched junction bases numbered 8, after V lost 1 base and J lost 8 bases.

V gene TRBV27 combines with J gene TRBJ2-1, with D unclear. Trimming shortened V by 1 base and J by 5 bases, and 9 bases separated the two germline ends. CDR3 length equals 14 residues. Germline V gives CDR1 MNHEY, CDR2 SMNVEV (reference sequence). Written as DNA, the CDR3 is TGTGCCAGCAGTTTATTTTACTCGAACAATGAGCAGTTCTTC. Protein: CASSLFYSNNEQFF.

The genes are TRBV12-5 and TRBJ1-2, with no clear D. The V end lost 3 bases, the J end lost 7 bases, and 15 bases lay between the germline ends. The germline CDR1 and CDR2 sequences are LGHNT and FRNRAP. There are 14 residues in the CDR3. The CDR3 sequence: CASGFWPEDRGYTF. CDR3 DNA: TGTGCTAGTGGTTTTTGGCCCGAGGATCGTGGCTACACCTTC. The full variable domain, its missing parts supplied by reference TRBV12-5 and TRBJ1-2, is DARVTQTPRHKVTEMGQEVTMRCQPILGHNTVFWYRQTMMQGLELLAYFRNRAPLDDSGMPKDRFSAEMPDATLATLKIQPSEPRDSAVYFCASGFWPEDRGYTFGSGTRLTVV.

The chain combines TRBV2 with TRBJ2-3; no firm D call. Germline CDR1 is SNHLY and CDR2 is FYNNEI. Trimming took off 2 bases at V and 6 bases at J, with 6 bases between the two ends. This CDR3 comprises 12 residues. The DNA of the CDR3 is TGTGCCAGCAGTGAATTCGGGGATACGCAGTATTTT. Its protein is CASSEFGDTQYF.

On this clone: Compared with germline, one end of the junction differs, possibly owing to a read error. This rearrangement joins TRBV6-1 to TRBJ1-4; 8 bases fit TRBD1. This CDR3 is 16 amino acids long. CDR1 is MNHNS, CDR2 SASEGT, per germline. The CDR3 is CASSVHRGLTNEKLFF. CDR3 in DNA: TGTGCCAGCAGTGTCCACAGGGGGTTGACTAACGAAAAACTGTTTTTT.

The rearrangement uses TRBV29-1 and TRBJ1-2; 10 bases are shared with TRBD1. The CDR3 length is 14 residues. CDR1 and CDR2 (germline): SQVTM, ANQGSEA. Unmatched junction bases numbered 13, after V lost 7 bases and J lost 8 bases. The CDR3 loop reads CSALKLTGGLGYTF. CDR3 DNA sequence: TGCAGCGCCCTCAAGCTGACAGGGGGCTTGGGCTACACCTTC.

This chain joins TRBV2 and TRBJ1-2; tentatively, D is TRBD1 (6 bases). CDR1 is SNHLY, CDR2 FYNNEI, per germline. The CDR3 has 13 residues. V was shortened by 6 bases and J by 4 bases, with 12 bases between the two germline ends. The CDR3: CASRATGSYGYTF. CDR3 sequence (DNA): TGTGCCAGCAGGGCAACAGGGAGCTATGGCTACACCTTC.

The J gene is TRBJ1-4, the V gene TRBV11-2; the D is unclear. This CDR3 has 14 amino acids. CDR1 and CDR2 (germline): SGHAT, FQNNGV. With 8 bases removed from V and 5 bases from J, the gap between germline ends came to 15 bases. CDR3: CASSLFGGNEKLFF. The CDR3 nucleotides are TGTGCCAGCTCCCTTTTCGGCGGGAATGAAAAACTGTTTTTT.

The rearrangement uses TRBV9 and TRBJ1-5; 7 bases map to TRBD1. CDR1 and CDR2 from the germline V gene are SGDLS and YYNGEE. CDR3 size: 15 residues. Losses at the gene ends were 8 bases for V and 0 bases for J; bases not matched to a gene: 8. CDR3 DNA: TGTGCCAGACCCGGGACAGAGTATAGCAATCAGCCCCAGCATTTT. It yields the protein CARPGTEYSNQPQHF. Variable domain in full (rest from reference TRBV9 and TRBJ1-5): DSGVTQTPKHLITATGQRVTLRCSPRSGDLSVYWYQQSLDQGLQFLIQYYNGEERAKGNILERFSAQQFPDLHSELNLSSLELGDSALYFCARPGTEYSNQPQHFGDGTRLSIL.

On this clone: A read error may account for a junction end that differs from germline. This sequence joins TRBV7-7 and TRBJ2-5; no firm D call. This CDR3 has 13 amino acids. Germline V gene lookup returns CDR1 SSHAT and CDR2 FNYEAQ (reference sequence). CDR3: CASSADTPETQYF. In DNA form, the CDR3 reads TGTGCTAGCAGCGCCGATACTCCAGAGACCCAGTACTTC.

The chain recombines TRBV13 with TRBJ1-1, with D maybe TRBD1 (5 bases). Germline V gene data show CDR1 as PRHDT and CDR2 as FYEKMQ (reference sequence). The CDR3 extends over 14 amino acids. With 3 bases removed from V and 3 bases from J, the gap between germline ends came to 11 bases. This CDR3 reads CASSFGTHHTEAFF. The CDR3 DNA reads as TGTGCCAGCAGCTTCGGGACTCACCACACTGAAGCTTTCTTT.

The rearrangement uses TRBV19 and TRBJ2-2, with 8 bases aligning to TRBD2. The CDR3 extends over 17 amino acids. In germline, CDR1 is LNHDA, CDR2 SQIVND (reference sequence). Trimming removed 1 base from V and 0 bases from J; junction bases left unmatched: 4. The CDR3 loop is CASSIGSSGANTGELFF. DNA for the CDR3: TGTGCCAGTAGTATAGGGAGTAGCGGGGCGAACACCGGGGAGCTGTTTTTT. The complete variable domain, with remaining parts taken from reference TRBV19 and TRBJ2-2, reads DGGITQSPKYLFRKEGQNVTLSCEQNLNHDAMYWYRQDPGQGLRLIYYSQIVNDFQKGDIAEGYSVSREKKESFPLTVTSAQKNPTAFYLCASSIGSSGANTGELFFGEGSRLTVL.

The chain is built from TRBV27 and TRBJ2-6, with D perhaps TRBD1 (5 bases). This CDR3 comprises 17 residues. V was shortened by 4 bases and J by 0 bases, with 13 bases between the two germline ends. The germline V gene has CDR1 MNHEY and CDR2 SMNVEV (reference sequence). The CDR3 bases are TGTGCCAGCAGTTACGATTACAGGCCCTCTGGGGCCAACGTCCTGACTTTC. This encodes CASSYDYRPSGANVLTF.

The chain employs TRBV5-4 and TRBJ1-2; D gene ambiguous. V dropped 4 bases and J dropped 1 base, with 8 bases sitting between them. Germline V gene sequence: CDR1 SGHNT, CDR2 YYREEE (reference sequence). The length of the CDR3 is 13 residues. CDR3 sequence (DNA): TGTGCCAGCAGCATAGACAATAACTATGGCTACACCTTC. Encoded protein: CASSIDNNYGYTF.

J is TRBJ2-2 and V is TRBV9; 11 bases are a match to TRBD2. The CDR3 has 17 residues. Germline CDR1 and CDR2: SGDLS and YYNGEE. V dropped 1 base and J dropped 6; count of bases not matched to a gene: 8. The CDR3, as DNA: TGTGCCAGCAGCGTACCGATAGCGGGGGGGAGGTCCGGGGAGCTGTTTTTT. Its translation: CASSVPIAGGRSGELFF.

The chain has TRBV2 and TRBJ2-5; 7 bases align to TRBD2. Germline-derived CDR1 and CDR2 are SNHLY and FYNNEI. V shed 3 bases and J 5 bases; nucleotides not matched to a gene: 6. The length of the CDR3 is 14 residues. CDR3 protein: CASSDGGLGETQYF. In DNA form, the CDR3 reads TGTGCCAGCAGTGACGGGGGGTTAGGCGAGACCCAGTACTTC.

The sample holds one count of this clone. The DNA of the CDR3 is TGTGCCAGCAGTTACTGGGCGGGGGGACCGTACAATGAGCAGTTCTTC. Its protein product is CASSYWAGGPYNEQFF. The chain recombines TRBV6-5 with TRBJ2-1; 8 nucleotides agree with TRBD2. Per germline, CDR1 MNHEY and CDR2 SVGAGI. This CDR3 region has 16 residues. V dropped 1 base and J dropped 4; count of bases not matched to a gene: 6.

V and J are TRBV9 and TRBJ2-2, with 8 bases identical to TRBD2. The CDR3 loop spans 19 amino acids. With V trimmed by 0 bases and J by 2 bases, 12 bases remained unmatched. In germline, CDR1 is SGDLS, CDR2 YYNGEE. CDR3 nucleotides: TGTGCCAGCAGCGTAGTTGGCCCTGGAGCGGGGGTTAACACCGGGGAGCTGTTTTTT. Amino acid sequence: CASSVVGPGAGVNTGELFF.

The rearrangement joins TRBV7-9 to TRBJ2-5, with 13 bases fitting TRBD2. The length of the CDR3 is 15 residues. CDR1 and CDR2 from the germline V gene are SEHNR and FQNEAQ (reference sequence). Trimming took 5 bases from V and 3 from J; bases not matched to a gene: 3. The CDR3 sequence is CASSQGLAGEETQYF. The DNA of the CDR3 is TGTGCCAGCAGCCAAGGACTAGCGGGGGAAGAGACCCAGTACTTC.

V gene TRBV6-1 combines with J gene TRBJ2-7; 8 nucleotides match TRBD1. Trimming cost V 0 bases and J 11 bases; bases outside gene matches: 3. The germline V gene encodes CDR1 MNHNS and CDR2 SASEGT. The CDR3 is 12 amino acids. The CDR3 here is CASSEARQGKYF. The CDR3 nucleotides read TGTGCCAGCAGTGAAGCAAGACAGGGGAAGTACTTC.

The chain couples TRBV7-9 to TRBJ1-2; a weak D match, TRBD1 (5 bases). Per germline, CDR1 SEHNR and CDR2 FQNEAQ (reference sequence). The CDR3 runs to 15 residues. V lost 4 bases and J lost 3, with 15 bases in between. The CDR3 protein is CASSSTGDSYYGYTF. The DNA for the CDR3 is TGTGCCAGCAGCTCTACGGGGGACTCATACTATGGCTACACCTTC.

The chain is built from TRBV5-1 and TRBJ1-2, with D possibly matching TRBD1 (5 bases). Trimming cost V 0 bases and J 4 bases, with 13 bases left between them. CDR1 SGHRS and CDR2 YFSETQ come from the germline V gene. The length of the CDR3 is 15 residues. As DNA, the CDR3 is TGCGCCAGCAGCTTGGTAGGGGCGTCCCTCTATGGCTACACCTTC. Translating it yields CASSLVGASLYGYTF.